Listed below are T cell receptor beta chains from one sample, sequenced in a study of cytomegalovirus exposure and HLA in healthy donors. Assay: immunoSEQ multiplex PCR; the TCRdb copy retains only in-frame clones and omits some. This table holds roughly 130,000 clones, roughly 74% found once. The sample was PBMCs. The receptors stem from a woman between 45 and 65 years old in good health and CMV-seropositive. Each CDR3 is given with its conserved first and last residue. A D gene is named only where the DNA matches it firmly. Not all rows give a size; the values are once, few, many and, for expanded clones, a class.

clone_size	j_call	d_call	v_call	cdr3_aa	cdr3_nt
.	TRBJ2-7	.	TRBV11-3	CASSFHSEQYF	TGTGCCAGCAGCTTCCATAGTGAGCAGTACTTC
few	TRBJ2-4	TRBD2	TRBV10-3	CAISETVLAGGKNIQYF	TGTGCCATCAGTGAGACAGTCCTAGCGGGGGGGAAAAACATTCAGTACTTC
.	TRBJ2-1	.	TRBV7-2	CASSLGQNNEQFF	TGTGCCAGCAGCCTAGGACAGAACAATGAGCAGTTCTTC
once	TRBJ1-4	TRBD1	TRBV4-1	CASSYYGQGDEKLFF	TGCGCCAGCAGTTATTACGGCCAGGGGGATGAAAAACTGTTTTTT
.	TRBJ2-2	.	TRBV5-4	CASSRSAGAGELFF	TGTGCCAGCAGCCGATCTGCAGGGGCCGGGGAGCTGTTTTTT
many	TRBJ2-1	TRBD1	TRBV2	CASGTAYNEQFF	TGTGCCAGCGGGACAGCTTACAATGAGCAGTTCTTC
.	TRBJ1-6	.	TRBV14	CASSQGQGSPLHF	TGTGCCAGCAGCCAAGGGCAGGGCTCACCCCTCCACTTT
.	TRBJ1-4	.	TRBV6-5	CASSYSTGTLNEKLFF	TGTGCCAGCAGTTACTCGACCGGGACACTTAATGAAAAACTGTTTTTT
.	TRBJ1-5	TRBD1	TRBV6-1	CASSPGTVGQPQHF	TGTGCCAGCAGCCCAGGGACAGTTGGCCAGCCCCAGCATTTT
.	TRBJ2-7	.	TRBV4-1	CASSATVGEWEQYF	TGCGCCAGCAGCGCTACAGTAGGGGAATGGGAGCAGTACTTC
.	TRBJ2-7	TRBD1	TRBV11-3	CASSLGSGTGAHEQYF	TGTGCCAGCAGCTTAGGTTCCGGGACAGGGGCCCACGAGCAGTACTTC
.	TRBJ2-1	.	TRBV11-3	CASSPRQGGYNEQFF	TGTGCCAGCAGCCCCCGCCAGGGAGGCTACAATGAGCAGTTCTTC
.	TRBJ1-5	.	TRBV5-5	CASMPRDSNQPQHF	TGTGCCAGCATGCCCCGGGATAGCAATCAGCCCCAGCATTTT
.	TRBJ1-2	.	TRBV12-2	CASRLTLGGQGVGYTF	TGTGCAAGTCGCTTAACGCTCGGAGGACAGGGCGTTGGCTACACCTTC
.	TRBJ2-1	TRBD2	TRBV7-2	CASSLAKAGGQFF	TGTGCCAGCAGCTTAGCGAAGGCGGGGGGACAGTTCTTC
few	TRBJ1-2	.	TRBV2	CASREPQGWRANYGYTF	TGTGCCAGCCGGGAACCACAGGGTTGGAGAGCTAACTATGGCTACACCTTC
once	TRBJ2-7	.	TRBV5-1	CASSLEGEVAYEQYF	TGCGCCAGCAGCTTGGAGGGAGAGGTGGCCTACGAGCAGTACTTC
.	TRBJ1-4	.	TRBV27	CASSLLGVGEKLFF	TGTGCCAGCAGTTTACTAGGGGTTGGTGAAAAACTGTTTTTT
.	TRBJ1-1	TRBD1	TRBV11-2	CASSPDDRENTEAFF	TGTGCCAGCAGCCCAGATGACAGGGAGAACACTGAAGCTTTCTTT
.	TRBJ1-1	.	TRBV5-1	CASSLELPGLDTEAFF	TGCGCCAGCAGCTTGGAACTCCCGGGACTGGACACTGAAGCTTTCTTT
.	TRBJ1-1	.	TRBV25-1	CASSESGGAFF	TGTGCCAGCAGTGAATCCGGGGGAGCTTTCTTT
.	TRBJ2-1	.	TRBV14	CASSPFGGASYNEQFF	TGTGCCAGCAGCCCCTTCGGGGGAGCCTCCTACAATGAGCAGTTCTTC
.	TRBJ2-2	TRBD1	TRBV25-1	CASTGTGVTGELFF	TGTGCCAGCACCGGGACAGGGGTCACCGGGGAGCTGTTTTTT
once	TRBJ2-1	TRBD1	TRBV29-1	CSAGTDNEQFF	TGCAGCGCCGGGACAGACAATGAGCAGTTCTTC
.	TRBJ1-1	.	TRBV2	CASSGGRGVEAFF	TGTGCCAGCAGTGGGGGGCGGGGGGTCGAGGCTTTCTTT
.	TRBJ1-5	TRBD1	TRBV19	CASSDRDRPNQPQHF	TGTGCCAGTAGTGACCGGGACAGGCCTAATCAGCCCCAGCATTTT
.	TRBJ1-1	.	TRBV14	CASSQAGYTEAFF	TGTGCCAGCAGCCAAGCCGGGTACACTGAAGCTTTCTTT
.	TRBJ1-5	.	TRBV7-9	CASSFSRDQPQHF	TGTGCCAGCAGCTTTTCCAGGGATCAGCCCCAGCATTTT
.	TRBJ2-5	TRBD1	TRBV19	CASSADRDWTETQYF	TGTGCCAGTAGTGCCGACAGGGATTGGACAGAGACCCAGTACTTC
.	TRBJ1-2	.	TRBV25-1	CASSDSLTAFGYPF	TGTGCCAGCAGTGATTCCCTGACAGCCTTCGGCTACCCCTTC
.	TRBJ1-1	.	TRBV29-1	CSVGEGGAFF	TGCAGCGTGGGTGAGGGTGGGGCTTTCTTT
.	TRBJ2-1	TRBD2	TRBV10-3	CAISGGGTYNEQFF	TGTGCCATCAGTGGCGGGGGGACCTACAATGAGCAGTTCTTC
few	TRBJ1-1	TRBD1	TRBV19	CASSYPSRTGHTEAFF	TGTGCCAGTAGTTATCCCTCACGGACAGGGCACACTGAAGCTTTCTTT
.	TRBJ2-1	TRBD2	TRBV10-3	CAIRQLAGALGEQFF	TGTGCCATCAGGCAACTAGCGGGGGCCCTCGGTGAGCAGTTCTTC
few	TRBJ1-5	TRBD1	TRBV15	CATSRGQGWQPQHF	TGTGCCACCAGCAGGGGACAGGGTTGGCAGCCCCAGCATTTT
few	TRBJ1-5	.	TRBV4-1	CASSQGELGNQPQHF	TGCGCCAGCAGCCAAGGGGAGTTGGGCAATCAGCCCCAGCATTTT
.	TRBJ2-7	TRBD2	TRBV4-3	CASSQTTSGAYEQYF	TGCGCCAGCAGCCAAACTACTAGCGGCGCCTACGAGCAGTACTTC
.	TRBJ1-4	.	TRBV27	CASSFQSGATNEKLFF	TGTGCCAGCAGTTTTCAATCAGGGGCAACTAATGAAAAACTGTTTTTT
.	TRBJ2-4	.	TRBV9	CASSVGVTTLAKNIQYF	TGTGCCAGCAGCGTAGGTGTTACTACCCTAGCCAAAAACATTCAGTACTTC
.	TRBJ1-5	.	TRBV6-1	CASLSTLVRDQPQHF	TGTGCCAGCCTTTCCACCCTTGTACGGGATCAGCCCCAGCATTTT
.	TRBJ2-2	TRBD1	TRBV5-4	CASSATGQGNTGELFF	TGTGCCAGCAGCGCGACCGGACAGGGGAACACCGGGGAGCTGTTTTTT
.	TRBJ2-2	.	TRBV5-1	CASSPSWQGSGELFF	TGCGCCAGCAGCCCGAGCTGGCAGGGGTCCGGGGAGCTGTTTTTT
.	TRBJ2-1	TRBD2	TRBV7-9	CASSFPYSGGADEQFF	TGTGCCAGCAGCTTCCCCTATAGCGGGGGGGCCGATGAGCAGTTCTTC
.	TRBJ1-1	.	TRBV27	CASSTVQGTEAFF	TGTGCCAGCAGCACTGTACAGGGTACTGAAGCTTTCTTT
.	TRBJ2-7	.	TRBV5-1	CASKNWGRGDEQYF	TGCGCCAGCAAAAACTGGGGCAGGGGCGACGAGCAGTACTTC
.	TRBJ2-5	.	TRBV5-6	CASSLFPGRETQYF	TGTGCCAGCAGCTTGTTCCCAGGGCGGGAGACCCAGTACTTC
.	TRBJ1-6	.	TRBV5-1	CASSLELGTANSPLHF	TGCGCCAGCAGCTTGGAATTAGGAACAGCTAATTCACCCCTCCACTTT
few	TRBJ1-2	.	TRBV13	CASSERGAGHGYTF	TGTGCCAGCAGCGAACGCGGGGCCGGACATGGCTACACCTTC
.	TRBJ1-5	.	TRBV2	CASSLDSLNHQPQHF	TGTGCCAGCAGTCTCGACAGTTTGAACCATCAGCCCCAGCATTTT
.	TRBJ2-1	.	TRBV2	CASSDSRNEQFF	TGTGCCAGCAGTGACTCCCGTAATGAGCAGTTCTTC